This TCR beta chain was found in a study of blood T cell repertoires in COVID-19. Turning to the study itself: The analysed material was cDNA or gDNA that came from T cells, B-cell-depleted T cells, or PBMCs.

Donors were grouped by their self-reported clinical history. How the authors handled the data: Reference gene primer amplification in the assay estimated nucleated cell counts. Data came from immunoSEQ multiplex PCR; TCRdb stores just in-frame clones and leaves some out. The V and J calls and clone size come from that table; D and trimming were worked out from the DNA. The sample contains more than 450,000 clones, about 85% of which appear only once. Germline lookup yields CDR1 MDHEN and CDR2 SYDVKM. The CDR3 sequence is 15 residues long. V was pared by 4 bases and J by 2 bases, with 6 bases of the junction left unmatched.

The chain uses TRBV28 and TRBJ1-1, with 8 bases aligning to TRBD1. The TCR sequence derives from a young woman who had recovered from COVID-19. Material: PBMCs or T cells enriched from blood (not recorded which). CDR3 bases: TGTGCCAGCAGTTCCATGGACAGGGCAAACACTGAAGCTTTCTTT. Residues: CASSSMDRANTEAFF.